The clone carrying this TCR beta chain was seen repeatedly, ten times or more. This entry belongs to a study of human T cells and chemical hapten exposure. The germline V gene encodes CDR1 SNHLY and CDR2 FYNNEI. This CDR3 comprises 15 residues. Trimming cost V 3 bases and J 7 bases, with 13 bases left between them. MiXCR, applied by TCRdb to the RACE reads, yields one record per CDR3 protein. Among roughly 380,000 distinct CDR3 sequences listed, under 6.5% were seen once. Described time point: patch test 2, 6 weeks after DPC sensitization. Treatment in this sample: therapeutic diphenylcyclopropenone sensitization with weekly scalp DPC.

The chain recombines TRBV2 with TRBJ1-6, with D possibly being TRBD1 (5 bases). Here the sequenced sample was whole blood, taken in connection with sensitization to the hapten diphenylcyclopropenone (DPC). This clonotype was sampled from a woman between 18 and 29 years old with alopecia areata. Some clones in this sample may be carry-over from other donors' samples. The CDR3, as DNA: TGTGCCAGCAGTGAGGGGCCAGGGAAGAATTCACCCCTCCACTTT. The encoded protein is CASSEGPGKNSPLHF.